This T cell receptor beta chain was identified in a study of blood T cell repertoires in COVID-19. About the study: PBMCs, B-cell-depleted T cells, or T cells provided the cDNA or gDNA that made up the material.

This clone was detected a few times. Sequenced by immunoSEQ multiplex PCR; TCRdb stores in-frame clones only, minus some. The table has 80,000 or so clones, around three quarters seen once. Germline V CDR1 and CDR2: SGHTA, FQGTGA. The CDR3 length is 13 residues. V lost 6 bases and J 5 bases, leaving 13 bases between the germline ends. The chain links TRBV7-3 to TRBJ1-1; D is possibly TRBD1 (5 bases). The sequence came from a man aged 45-65 years with active or convalescent COVID-19. The sample taken for sequencing was peripheral blood. The CDR3 DNA reads TGTGCCAGCAGGTGGGCAGGGCGGACTGAAGCTTTCTTT. Residues: CASRWAGRTEAFF. The variable domain in full, completed from reference TRBV7-3 and TRBJ1-1, reads GAGVSQTPSNKVTEKGKYVELRCDPISGHTALYWYRQSLGQGPEFLIYFQGTGAADDSGLPNDRFFAVRPEGSVSTLKIQRTERGDSAVYLCASRWAGRTEAFFGQGTRLTVV.